A single sample gave rise to the 21 T cell receptor beta chains below, sequenced in a study of monozygotic twins with inflammatory bowel disease. Following a re-call of the 5' RACE reads, TCRdb has one entry per CDR3 protein and lacks DNA. The repertoire table contains 200,000 to 250,000 distinct CDR3 sequences. The sample taken for sequencing was blood. Receptors were obtained from a human donor with ulcerative colitis or Crohn's disease, or a healthy co-twin of an affected twin (not recorded which).

The rearrangement links TRBV24-1 to TRBJ2-3. Germline CDR1 reads KGHDR; CDR2 reads SFDVKD. The length of the CDR3 is 12 residues. This chain's CDR3 is CATSETTDTQYF.

The gene calls are TRBV7-9 and TRBJ1-1. This CDR3 contains 14 residues. Germline V CDR1 and CDR2: SEHNR, FQNEAQ (reference sequence). The CDR3 protein is CASSLPHPNTEAFF. Full variable domain (remainder filled in from reference TRBV7-9 and TRBJ1-1): DTGVSQNPRHKITKRGQNVTFRCDPISEHNRLYWYRQTLGQGPEFLTYFQNEAQLEKSRLLSDRFSAERPKGSFSTLEIQRTEQGDSAMYLCASSLPHPNTEAFFGQGTRLTVV.

The rearrangement joins TRBV3-1 to TRBJ1-5; TCRdb selects TRBD1, and the lack of DNA leaves this call unchecked. In germline, CDR1 is LGHDT, CDR2 YNNKEL (reference sequence). The CDR3 consists of 14 residues. This chain's CDR3 is CASSQDGLGGAQHF.

This chain uses TRBV5-1 with TRBJ2-3. The CDR3 covers 13 residues. Germline CDR1 and CDR2: SGHRS and YFSETQ. This chain's CDR3 is CASRISSTDTQYF.

The chain has TRBV7-9 and TRBJ2-5; the D call from TCRdb, TRBD1, cannot be confirmed without DNA. Germline CDR1 reads SEHNR; CDR2 reads FQNEAQ (reference sequence). The CDR3 totals 15 residues. The CDR3 here is CASNKPTTGGETQYF. The complete variable domain, with remaining parts taken from reference TRBV7-9 and TRBJ2-5, reads DTGVSQNPRHKITKRGQNVTFRCDPISEHNRLYWYRQTLGQGPEFLTYFQNEAQLEKSRLLSDRFSAERPKGSFSTLEIQRTEQGDSAMYLCASNKPTTGGETQYFGPGTRLLVL.

The gene calls are TRBV5-1 and TRBJ2-1; absent DNA, TCRdb's TRBD2 call cannot be checked. The CDR3 consists of 16 residues. In germline, CDR1 is SGHRS, CDR2 YFSETQ. The CDR3 here is CASSLAPSGGVNEQFF. Supplemented by reference TRBV5-1 and TRBJ2-1, the full variable domain reads KAGVTQTPRYLIKTRGQQVTLSCSPISGHRSVSWYQQTPGQGLQFLFEYFSETQRNKGNFPGRFSGRQFSNSRSEMNVSTLELGDSALYLCASSLAPSGGVNEQFFGPGTRLTVL.

The chain uses TRBV6-1 and TRBJ2-7; the D call of TRBD1 rests on TCRdb alone, since no DNA is present to check it. CDR3 length: 17 residues. From germline, CDR1 is MNHNS and CDR2 SASEGT. CDR3 protein: CASSEALWAGRPYEQYF.

The V call is TRBV10-3, the J call TRBJ2-1; as DNA is missing, the TRBD1 call by TCRdb cannot be tested. There are 13 residues in the CDR3. CDR1 and CDR2 (germline): ENHRY, SYGVKD. CDR3 protein: CATRDSSYNEQFF.

The V call is TRBV5-1, the J call TRBJ1-2; TCRdb's D call, TRBD1, is unchecked because there is no DNA. The CDR3 has 15 residues. CDR1 is SGHRS, CDR2 YFSETQ, per germline. This chain's CDR3 is CASSLDDRRNYGYTF.

The chain carries TRBV12-3 or TRBV12-4 and TRBJ2-5; the D call from TCRdb, TRBD1, cannot be confirmed without DNA. This CDR3 spans 20 amino acids. The chain's CDR3 is CASSRLAGTGRRSRQETQYF.

The rearrangement links TRBV29-1 to TRBJ1-5. Germline CDR1 and CDR2: SQVTM and ANQGSEA. CDR3 length: 12 amino acids. CDR3 sequence: CSVRTDNQPQHF.

The chain has TRBV5-6 and TRBJ1-5; without DNA, the TCRdb call of TRBD1 cannot be checked. The germline V gene has CDR1 SGHDT and CDR2 YYEEEE. The CDR3 is 15 amino acids. CDR3 in amino acids: CASSLGQGWGQPQHF.

The V call is TRBV5-1, the J call TRBJ2-4; no DNA is available, so the TRBD2 call from TCRdb remains unchecked. This CDR3 is 15 amino acids long. Germline V CDR1 and CDR2: SGHRS, YFSETQ. The CDR3 reads CASSLAGGGRNIQYF.

This rearrangement joins TRBV27 to TRBJ2-7; TCRdb's D call of TRBD1 is untestable without DNA. This CDR3 spans 14 amino acids. CDR1 is MNHEY, CDR2 SMNVEV, per germline (reference sequence). CDR3 region: CTSSPGQHPYEQYF.

The chain links TRBV11-1 to TRBJ1-1; absent DNA, TCRdb's TRBD1 call cannot be checked. Looked up from germline, CDR1 is SGHAT and CDR2 is FQDESV (reference sequence). The CDR3 is 18 amino acids. The CDR3 sequence is CASSLMGQAPLMNTEAFF.

This chain connects TRBV5-8 to TRBJ2-3. CDR1 is SGHTS, CDR2 YDEGEE, per germline. This CDR3 contains 12 residues. CDR3 loop: CADSTLGDTQYF.

The chain recombines TRBV5-1 with TRBJ1-6; TCRdb indicates TRBD1, and absent DNA this call remains unverified. From germline, CDR1 is SGHRS and CDR2 YFSETQ. This CDR3 has 15 amino acids. The CDR3 is CASSVPQGTNSPLHF. The full variable domain, completed using reference TRBV5-1 and TRBJ1-6, is KAGVTQTPRYLIKTRGQQVTLSCSPISGHRSVSWYQQTPGQGLQFLFEYFSETQRNKGNFPGRFSGRQFSNSRSEMNVSTLELGDSALYLCASSVPQGTNSPLHFGNGTRLTVT.

The chain joins TRBV2 to TRBJ1-6; TCRdb gives TRBD1 as the D gene, but with no DNA this cannot be confirmed. There are 15 residues in the CDR3. Germline V gene lookup returns CDR1 SNHLY and CDR2 FYNNEI. The CDR3 reads CASSSTGVDNSPLHF.

This chain links TRBV20-1 with TRBJ1-2. This CDR3 region has 11 residues. Germline V CDR1 and CDR2: DFQATT, SNEGSKA (reference sequence). CDR3 sequence reads: CSAPLYYGYTF.

This chain uses TRBV5-1 with TRBJ2-1; lacking DNA, the TRBD2 call made by TCRdb goes unchecked. The CDR3 spans 16 residues. The germline V gene has CDR1 SGHRS and CDR2 YFSETQ. The CDR3 sequence: CASSYSGSSSYNEQFF.

V gene TRBV27 combines with J gene TRBJ2-3; TCRdb names TRBD2, which stays unverified in the absence of DNA. There are 13 residues in the CDR3. CDR1 and CDR2 from the germline V gene are MNHEY and SMNVEV (reference sequence). The CDR3 loop reads CASAGAGTDTQYF.